This record covers a single T cell receptor (beta chain). As yet, its antigen is unknown. Pooling was applied to second doses at about 4 or about 12 weeks. This sample is part of a study of T cell responses to AZD1222 COVID-19 vaccine. Findings and limits, study-wide: Spike regions recognized by vaccine-associated CD4 TCRs spanned the protein, led by 160-218 and 743-854. An increase in Spike-specific TCR breadth and depth was observed after two AZD1222 doses. Among AZD1222 vaccinees, only five or six were seropositive at baseline.

The CDR3 length is 14 residues. Germline CDR1 reads SNHLY; CDR2 reads FYNNEI. V was pared by 7 bases and J by 3 bases, with 7 bases of the junction left unmatched. The data were produced by immunoSEQ multiplex PCR, yet TCRdb's version contains in-frame clones alone and is incomplete. The table includes some 150,000 clones, 90% detected once. The rearrangement links TRBV2 to TRBJ2-7; 9 bases map to TRBD1. The sequences come from peripheral blood, collected 28 days after the second AZD1222 dose. This TCR was sampled from an adult who received the AZD1222 COVID-19 vaccine. DNA of the CDR3: TGTGCCAGCACCAACAGGGGGCCCTACTACGAGCAGTACTTC. It is translated as CASTNRGPYYEQYF.